One and the same sample provided the 5 T cell receptor beta chains below, sequenced in a study of T cells after somatic rescue of genetic block. The assay was immunoSEQ multiplex PCR, and TCRdb's table has in-frame clones only and misses some. The sample lists tens of thousands of clones, roughly 93% occurring once. The sequencing input was peripheral blood mononuclear cells (PBMCs). These receptors were taken from a man under 40.

This clone was seen once. This sequence joins TRBV7-8 and TRBJ2-2, with 12 bases identical to TRBD2. The CDR3 has 15 residues. The V gene end was trimmed by 1 base and the J gene end by 6 bases; junction bases not matched to a gene: 0. Looked up from germline, CDR1 is SGHVS and CDR2 is FQNEAQ. Written as DNA, the CDR3 is TGTGCCAGCAGCTTAGGACTAGCGGGGGCCGGGGAGCTGTTTTTT. Protein sequence: CASSLGLAGAGELFF.

The V gene is TRBV2, the J gene TRBJ2-1; a weak D match, TRBD2 (7 bases). Germline assignment: CDR1 SNHLY and CDR2 FYNNEI. V shed 2 bases and J shed 0 bases, with 14 bases lying between them. CDR3 length: 17 amino acids. The CDR3 nucleotides read TGTGCCAGCAGTGAACTCCAGCGGGGACACTCCTACAATGAGCAGTTCTTC. It specifies CASSELQRGHSYNEQFF.

This rearrangement joins TRBV19 to TRBJ2-2, with a tentative D call TRBD2 (6 bases). Germline CDR1 is LNHDA and CDR2 is SQIVND (reference sequence). V was cut by 7 bases and J by 7 bases, with 13 bases left in between. The CDR3 length is 13 residues. Here the CDR3 DNA reads TGTGCCAGTATTGTCCCGGGAGTCGGGGAGCTGTTTTTT. Protein: CASIVPGVGELFF. The full variable domain, with the rest looked up from reference TRBV19 and TRBJ2-2, is DGGITQSPKYLFRKEGQNVTLSCEQNLNHDAMYWYRQDPGQGLRLIYYSQIVNDFQKGDIAEGYSVSREKKESFPLTVTSAQKNPTAFYLCASIVPGVGELFFGEGSRLTVL.

V is TRBV28 and J is TRBJ1-3; D not resolved. Between the trimmed V and J ends, which lost 6 bases and 4 bases, there was a span of 16 bases. There are 15 residues in the CDR3. Germline V gene data show CDR1 as MDHEN and CDR2 as SYDVKM. CDR3 sequence reads: CASSLYVGVGNTIYF. In DNA, the CDR3 is TGTGCCAGCAGCCTGTACGTTGGGGTAGGAAACACCATATATTTT. The whole variable domain, remainder taken from reference TRBV28 and TRBJ1-3, is DVKVTQSSRYLVKRTGEKVFLECVQDMDHENMFWYRQDPGLGLRLIYFSYDVKMKEKGDIPEGYSVSREKKERFSLILESASTNQTSMYLCASSLYVGVGNTIYFGEGSWLTVV.

V and J are TRBV7-2 and TRBJ2-7; 9 positions match TRBD2. This CDR3 comprises 16 residues. From germline, CDR1 is SGHTA and CDR2 FQGNSA. Losses at the gene ends were 1 base for V and 0 bases for J; bases not matched to a gene: 4. The CDR3 region is CASSLGWRGGSYEQYF. The CDR3 nucleotides read TGTGCCAGCAGCTTAGGGTGGCGGGGGGGCTCCTACGAGCAGTACTTC.